This T cell receptor beta chain is from a study of cytomegalovirus exposure and HLA in healthy donors (dated 2017 in TCRdb). Regarding the complete study: According to an earlier analysis of several hundred of the donors, about 190 million T cells yielded some 110 million unique TCR beta sequences and about 300 Gb of sequence data. An early release that covered some 640 HLA-typed donors contained approximately 300 gigabases of sequencing data and 65 million to 100 million unique TCR sequences. Of the approximately 400 genotyped donors, around 81% fell in the genetic ancestry cluster associated with self-reported Caucasian donors. The study aimed to test whether signatures of past pathogen exposure could be identified by cataloging public T cell receptors. The study profiled the T cell repertoires of 500 to 800 subjects by immunosequencing and related them to cytomegalovirus serostatus. Along with the approximately 670-subject first cohort, a separate validation cohort of some 130 different subjects was used. High-throughput TCR immunosequencing, statistical association of individual TCRs with disease status, and machine learning were combined to predict cytomegalovirus infection status. To study patterns of TCR occurrence, a later analysis re-analyzed previously published TCR beta repertoires from several hundred donors and added high-resolution HLA genotyping. Rather than drawing on any new phenotypic data, the later analysis identified candidate immune exposures from TCR beta sequences and the way those sequences occurred across donors. To decide whether each TCR beta V gene segment behaved as functional or pseudogenic, an earlier analysis of approximately 620 of the donors relied on high-throughput TCR beta sequencing. Donor age, sex, ethnicity and CMV serostatus were collected together with the repertoire data. In a later genetic analysis, genome-wide SNP genotypes for about 60% of the 666 donors were used, and that subset was treated as a discovery cohort. All discovery cohort repertoires had been generated on a single sequencing platform. Both class I and class II loci were covered by HLA typing, at four-digit resolution. The number of typed donors differed by locus: roughly 629-640 for A, B, C, DRB1 and DQB1; some 500 for DQA1; over 600 for DPA1; and about 450 for DPB1. Four or five DR-DQ haplotypes were handled as single units for association and clustering because linkage in the cohort was strong. Among a few hundred genotyped donors of the cohort, an average of about 240,000 unique TCR beta nucleotide sequences were sequenced per donor, 15% to 20% of them non-productive.

Library creation used the immunoSEQ multiplex PCR assay. The multiplex PCR relied on a mix of 60 forward primers for TCR Vbeta segments and 13 reverse primers for TCR Jbeta segments. Amplification of the CDR3 region of rearranged TCR beta genes was performed with a multiplex PCR assay on genomic DNA. The Illumina HiSeq System was used to sequence the amplified TCR beta libraries as 87-base-pair reads. Processing in the source paper ran as follows. A later analysis tallied 70 million to 100 million unique TCR beta chains across the 666 repertoires, and about 10 million of those chains were shared by two or more donors. A nearest-neighbor algorithm error-corrected the raw reads and collapsed the reads into unique sequences, merging closely related sequences to remove PCR and sequencing errors. CDR3 sequences were aligned to IMGT reference sequences to assign V, D and J gene segments. For a sequence to be retained, a match of at least six nucleotides to both a V gene segment and a J gene segment was required. Rearrangements were classified as productive when the CDR3 lacked stop codons and remained in frame with V and J, and all other rearrangements were classified as non-productive. CDR3 was defined by IMGT convention, running from the second conserved V-encoded cysteine to the conserved J-encoded phenylalanine. The earlier analysis of some 580 of the donors excluded any sequence lacking an unambiguous match to a single V gene segment. In an earlier analysis of about 590 of the donors, a V segment was called functional when productive rearrangements were above 56.7%, and segregating when the standard deviation between donors exceeded 5%. To diagnose cytomegalovirus status from the catalog of TCR beta chain sequences, a statistical classification framework was built. A later analysis assigned V and J genes by comparing TCR nucleotide sequences with IMGT/GENE-DB human TR gene sequences. In a later analysis, CDR3 sequences and most-parsimonious VDJ recombination scenarios were assigned using the TCRdist pipeline. In a later analysis, each TCR beta chain was defined by its CDR3 amino acid sequence together with its V-gene family, and reads lacking a unique V-gene family were excluded. To address suspected cross-contamination and a sequencing artifact, a later analysis removed 592 highly shared, low-generation-probability nucleotide sequences. In a later analysis, a clonal expansion index for each public chain was calculated from normalized within-repertoire ranks of inferred template counts. Generation probabilities in a later analysis came from a VDJ recombination model fitted to out-of-frame rearrangements, and those results were checked against IGoR. Hypergeometric tests were used in a later analysis to score TCR-TCR, TCR-HLA and TCR-CMV co-occurrence, with a repertoire-size bias correction applied to the TCR pairs. False discovery rates were estimated in a later analysis by permuting HLA or CMV assignments 20 times. A later analysis grouped co-occurring TCRs with DBSCAN, adding TCRdist sequence similarity when clustering within HLA-allele-positive subsets. Repertoires with fewer than 30,000 or more than 120,000 public chains, plus five repertoires with anomalous nucleotide sharing, were excluded from co-occurrence clustering. Imported from immuneACCESS, the table was reduced by TCRdb to in-frame sequences with V and J called. These copies leave out some clones; in studies compared against another copy, an unresolved V gene accounts for under half, and the cause of the remainder is not known. V and J calls and clone size are those listed in that table; D and trimming were worked out from the DNA. Present in this sample are some 38,000 clones, approximately 55% of which were seen just once. Around 6.5% of the sample rests with the top ten.

The cohort comprised approximately 700 healthy bone marrow donors. At the time of sampling, every cohort member was nominally healthy, though immune exposures that went unrecorded were likely present. The donor was CMV seropositive and was included in the group of 250 to 300 seropositive cohort members. A peripheral blood sample was provided by each donor, and peripheral blood mononuclear cells were used for TCR beta sequencing. Genomic DNA was extracted from the blood cell samples with the Qiagen DNeasy Blood Extraction Kit. Notes on this clone: Its antigen target is currently unknown. One base away there is no much larger clone; base qualities are not given.

The investigation overall reported the following: Across donors, most TCR sequences were observed very rarely, whereas some public TCRs were present in many individuals. A later analysis reported that several top co-occurrence clusters appeared linked to parvovirus B19, influenza, CMV and Epstein-Barr virus. Because HLA typing was unavailable for some donors at each locus, only the typed subset was used in association tests. It was suggested by the authors that the approach could potentially be generalized to other disease states and immunological phenotypes. This cohort had only TCR beta chains sequenced, and the lack of alpha or paired-chain data limited which features could be detected. Roughly uniform sequencing depth across donors was assumed in presence/absence analyses, although this assumption may not hold. In a later analysis, TCR association rates were found to vary across HLA loci, with the most associated TCRs seen for DRB1 alleles and the fewest for HLA-C alleles. A total of fewer than 200 TCR beta chains were listed by the study as associated with cytomegalovirus. A later analysis associated about 16,000 TCR beta sequences with specific HLA alleles at a false discovery rate of 0.05. Broadly in line with IMGT annotations, most TCR beta V segments showed up in productive rearrangements about 87% or about 30% of the time in an earlier analysis of under 700 of the donors. A later analysis found that HLA-associated TCR beta chains were more clonally expanded and had lower generation probabilities than equally common non-associated chains. A later genetic analysis reported fewer N-insertions in productive TCRs among donors in an Asian-associated ancestry cluster than the roughly 700-donor mean. A few of the identified cytomegalovirus-associated TCR beta chains were confirmed in vitro to be specific for cytomegalovirus antigens. Immune exposure information for the cohort was limited to CMV serostatus. Because counts were too low, some 17 rarely observed V segments, including chromosome 9 orphons, were excluded from the earlier analysis of 587 of the donors. Because the 87-base-pair reads could not distinguish some IMGT-functional V segments, including TRBV6-2 and TRBV6-3, those segments were excluded. The classifier was reported to diagnose cytomegalovirus status with high specificity and sensitivity in both the original cohort and the validation cohort. Assigning TCR associations to individual alleles was difficult when HLA alleles, especially DR and DQ, strongly co-occurred. Linkage disequilibrium might explain the correlated functional status among segregating V segments, but an unknown experimental factor could not be ruled out. A further reported finding was that TCR beta sequences accurately predicted the HLA-A and HLA-B alleles for most subjects in the first cohort. In a later analysis, most CMV-associated TCR beta chains were found to appear HLA-restricted, with HLA associations seemingly driven largely by CMV exposure. An association between a missense DCLRE1C variant and V-gene and J-gene trimming of TCR beta chains was found in a later genetic analysis and replicated in an independent cohort. A cluster of highly shared sequence variants was judged likely to represent a technical artifact of the sequencing pipeline.

V has 5 bases trimmed and J has 3 bases trimmed; junction bases matching no gene number 2. CDR1 SGHTA and CDR2 FQGTGA are derived from the germline V gene. There are 14 amino acids in the CDR3, from cysteine to phenylalanine inclusive. Only CDR3 DNA is held: 42 bases, read in frame from base 1. This receptor was obtained from a woman between 40 and 55 years old in good health and CMV-seropositive. Here the chain combines TRBV7-3 and TRBJ2-3; 10 bases in the middle match TRBD1. Sequencing was carried out using PBMCs. The DNA is TGTGCCAGCAGCCGACAGGGGGCGACAGATACGCAGTATTTT. Its product reads: CASSRQGATDTQYF.